Each of the 16 T cell receptor beta chains below was sequenced from the same sample in a study of cytomegalovirus exposure and HLA in healthy donors. The PCR made use of 60 Vbeta and 13 Jbeta primers. Produced via immunoSEQ multiplex PCR; TCRdb's table is partial and in-frame only. The table shows 45,000 to 55,000 clones, with around 62% occurring only once. The sample was PBMCs. Receptors originate from a human donor in good health.

The chain is built from TRBV7-8 and TRBJ1-1, with 8 bases matching TRBD1. The CDR3 is 18 residues long. From germline, CDR1 is SGHVS and CDR2 FQNEAQ. Germline trimming cut 0 bases from V and 6 bases from J; bases unmatched to any gene: 15. Here the CDR3 DNA reads TGTGCCAGCAGCTTAGCCAAGTGGGTACAGGGGGGCCGCGCTGAAGCTTTCTTT. Protein: CASSLAKWVQGGRAEAFF.

The CDR3 DNA sequence: TGTGCCAGCAGTTTATTGGGACAGGGAACGATTCAGCATTTT. This encodes CASSLLGQGTIQHF. This chain uses TRBV27 with TRBJ1-5, with 9 bases fitting TRBD1. The V gene's germline CDR1 is MNHEY and CDR2 SMNVEV (reference sequence). J gave up 13 bases and V 1 base, and 8 bases lay outside the gene matches. This CDR3 is built from 14 residues.

Within the sample, this clone is medium-sized. V gene TRBV27 combines with J gene TRBJ2-7; D uncertain. The CDR3 contains 16 residues. The germline V and J ends were trimmed by 2 bases and 4 bases, with 18 bases remaining between them. Per germline, CDR1 MNHEY and CDR2 SMNVEV (reference sequence). The CDR3 is CASSLLGEAKFYEQYF. Written as DNA, the CDR3 is TGTGCCAGCAGTTTACTCGGAGAGGCTAAATTTTACGAGCAGTACTTC.

This chain uses TRBV6-5 with TRBJ1-2; a weak D match, TRBD1 (5 bases). There are 13 residues in the CDR3. Trimming shortened V by 6 bases and J by 3 bases, and 11 bases separated the two germline ends. Germline values: CDR1 MNHEY, CDR2 SVGAGI. For the CDR3, the DNA is TGTGCCAGCAGGCAGGGACTCTACTATGGCTACACCTTC. Encoded protein: CASRQGLYYGYTF.

CDR3 bases: TGTGCCAGCAGCTTAGAGGGCTTTCGAGCGGGGAGCTCCTATAATTCACCCCTCCACTTT. Its translation is CASSLEGFRAGSSYNSPLHF. The V call is TRBV7-6, the J call TRBJ1-6; unclear D gene. V lost 1 base, J lost 0 bases, and 19 bases lay in between. This CDR3 spans 20 amino acids. Germline V gene data show CDR1 as SGHVS and CDR2 as FNYEAQ.

This clone came up once. The genes are TRBV29-1 and TRBJ1-2, with D hard to call. Germline CDR1 reads SQVTM; CDR2 reads ANQGSEA. This CDR3 spans 14 amino acids. V was pared by 2 bases and J by 4 bases, with 14 bases between. The CDR3: CSVETAATTYGYTF. In DNA form, the CDR3 reads TGCAGCGTTGAAACGGCGGCTACGACCTATGGCTACACCTTC.

This clone turned up a few times. This chain joins TRBV25-1 and TRBJ2-7, with D possibly matching TRBD1 (5 bases). The CDR3 length is 16 residues. Per the germline V gene, CDR1 is MGHDK and CDR2 is SYGVNS. The ends were cut back, 1 base at V and 2 bases at J, with 15 bases in the middle. CDR3 amino acids: CASSEWGTQRAYEQYF. The CDR3 region has the DNA TGTGCCAGCAGTGAATGGGGCACCCAAAGGGCCTACGAGCAGTACTTC.

This rearrangement joins TRBV30 to TRBJ2-4; D is possibly TRBD2 (5 bases). This CDR3 is 18 amino acids long. Germline values: CDR1 GTSNPN, CDR2 SVGIG (reference sequence). Between the trimmed V and J ends, which lost 0 bases and 3 bases, there was a span of 21 bases. The CDR3 nucleotides read TGTGCCTGGAGTGTACGGACTTTCGGGGAGAGGGTCAAAAACATTCAGTACTTC. Its translation: CAWSVRTFGERVKNIQYF.

This chain uses TRBV4-1 with TRBJ2-1; 8 bases fit TRBD2. The V and J ends lost 3 bases and 0 bases, in that order; junction bases with no gene match: 13. The CDR3 totals 19 residues. Germline V CDR1 and CDR2: MGHRA, YSYEKL. The CDR3 loop reads CASSQIGLAPRSSYNEQFF. As DNA, the CDR3 is TGCGCCAGCAGCCAGATCGGACTAGCCCCTAGGAGCTCCTACAATGAGCAGTTCTTC.

The CDR3 sequence: CASSNHRGRSNQPQHF. CDR3 coding DNA: TGTGCCAGTAGTAACCACAGGGGAAGATCAAATCAGCCCCAGCATTTT. The chain carries TRBV19 and TRBJ1-5; 7 bases are a match to TRBD1. The CDR3 runs to 16 residues. The V gene end was trimmed by 4 bases and the J gene end by 4 bases; junction bases not matched to a gene: 10. CDR1 LNHDA and CDR2 SQIVND come from the germline V gene (reference sequence).

The table lists this clone with a few counts. The genes are TRBV7-9 and TRBJ2-5; D not certain. The DNA end lines up better with TRBJ2-7; the J call may be wrong. The length of the CDR3 is 12 residues. Germline V gene data show CDR1 as SEHNR and CDR2 as FQNEAQ (reference sequence). This CDR3 is CASSFATYEQYF. The CDR3 nucleotides read TGTGCCAGCAGCTTTGCCACCTACGAGCAGTACTTC.

This clone turned up a few times. DNA of the CDR3: TGTGCCAGCACCTCTTACCCCCTAGGCGACCAACACTCCTACAATGAGCAGTTCTTC. The encoded protein is CASTSYPLGDQHSYNEQFF. The chain joins TRBV4-2 to TRBJ2-1; D not resolved. CDR1 is LGHNA and CDR2 is YNFKEQ in the germline V gene. CDR3 length equals 19 residues. The V and J ends lost 7 bases and 0 bases respectively, with 25 bases between them.

This clone has more than one count but fewer than ten. The chain links TRBV9 to TRBJ2-2; the match to TRBD1 covers 8 bases. This CDR3 is 16 amino acids long. V shed 0 bases, J shed 2 bases, and the junction held 3 bases outside the gene matches. Germline CDR1 and CDR2: SGDLS and YYNGEE. The CDR3 sequence is CASSVVQGANTGELFF. The CDR3 DNA follows: TGTGCCAGCAGCGTAGTTCAGGGGGCAAACACCGGGGAGCTGTTTTTT.

This clone was seen only a few times. The V gene is TRBV5-1, the J gene TRBJ2-5, with TRBD2 matching over 8 bases. In germline, CDR1 is SGHRS, CDR2 YFSETQ. The junction had 6 bases not matched to a gene; V was cut back by 0 bases and J by 5 bases. CDR3 length equals 15 residues. CDR3 DNA: TGCGCCAGCAGCTTGGTTGGACTAGCTTCGGAGACCCAGTACTTC. Translation: CASSLVGLASETQYF. Looking up the rest from reference TRBV5-1 and TRBJ2-5 gives the full variable domain: KAGVTQTPRYLIKTRGQQVTLSCSPISGHRSVSWYQQTPGQGLQFLFEYFSETQRNKGNFPGRFSGRQFSNSRSEMNVSTLELGDSALYLCASSLVGLASETQYFGPGTRLLVL.

The chain is built from TRBV6-1 and TRBJ2-5; a weak D match, TRBD2 (6 bases). The CDR3 covers 15 residues. Per the germline V gene, CDR1 is MNHNS and CDR2 is SASEGT. V shed 4 bases and J shed 2 bases, with 14 bases lying between them. In DNA form, the CDR3 reads TGTGCCAGCAGTGGACGGGACTCGATACAAGAGACCCAGTACTTC. Its translation is CASSGRDSIQETQYF.

The chain links TRBV7-9 to TRBJ2-6; no reliable D call. The CDR3 extends over 14 amino acids. Looked up from germline, CDR1 is SEHNR and CDR2 is FQNEAQ (reference sequence). The V end was cut by 3 bases, the J end by 1 base, with 4 bases between. The DNA for the CDR3 is TGTGCCAGCAGCTTCCTGTCTGGGGCCAACGTCCTGACTTTC. Its translation is CASSFLSGANVLTF.